Following are 29 T cell receptor beta chains from one sample sequenced in a study of blood T cells in healthy people across ages. Alongside a J-beta primer mix, a sample-barcoded 5' primer served in a second PCR lasting about 7 to 11 cycles. TCRdb ran MiXCR on the 5' RACE reads and lists one entry per CDR3 protein. The sample records 1.2 million to 1.5 million distinct CDR3 sequences, approximately 59% being singletons. Input material: blood. The receptor set was obtained from a man between 18 and 35 years old in good health.

This sequence joins TRBV30 and TRBJ2-3, with 11 bases aligning to TRBD1. The length of the CDR3 is 15 residues. Germline CDR1 GTSNPN, CDR2 SVGIG (reference sequence). With V trimmed by 0 bases and J by 3 bases, 2 bases remained unmatched. The CDR3 sequence: CAWSVGTGGTDTQYF. The CDR3 bases are TGTGCCTGGAGTGTAGGGACAGGGGGTACAGATACGCAGTATTTT.

V gene TRBV18 combines with J gene TRBJ1-1; D is uncertain. There are 13 residues in the CDR3. V was clipped by 2 bases and J by 4 bases, with 8 bases between them. Germline V gene lookup returns CDR1 KGHSH and CDR2 LQKENI. CDR3: CASSPSRVTEAFF. The DNA of the CDR3 is TGTGCCAGCTCACCATCGAGGGTCACTGAAGCTTTCTTT.

The table lists this clonotype with a few counts. The chain joins TRBV11-2 to TRBJ2-3; D ambiguous. Germline CDR1 SGHAT, CDR2 FQNNGV. The CDR3 totals 15 residues. V lost 1 base to trimming and J lost 5 bases, with 13 bases between them. Here the CDR3 DNA reads TGTGCCAGCAGCTTAGGCACACGTCCGGGAGATACGCAGTATTTT. It is translated as CASSLGTRPGDTQYF.

With regard to this clonotype: Possible read error: a much larger clone is one base away. The chain links TRBV12-3 or TRBV12-4 to TRBJ2-7; D perhaps matches TRBD1 (6 bases). CDR3 size: 13 residues. V dropped 6 bases and J dropped 2 bases, with 11 bases sitting between them. CDR3 sequence reads: CASSHRATYEQYF. In DNA form, the CDR3 reads TGTGCCAGCAGCCACAGGGCAACCTACGAGCAGTACTTC.

The V and J genes are TRBV28 and TRBJ2-7; TRBD1 agrees at 8 bases. The germline CDR1 and CDR2 sequences are MDHEN and SYDVKM. The CDR3 is 15 amino acids. Losses at the gene ends were 6 bases for V and 0 bases for J; bases not matched to a gene: 7. The CDR3 here is CASRPVDRGSYEQYF. In DNA, the CDR3 is TGTGCCAGCAGGCCGGTTGACAGGGGCTCCTACGAGCAGTACTTC.

This clonotype has more than one count but fewer than ten. The chain couples TRBV2 to TRBJ2-6; D is uncertain. The V and J ends lost 6 bases and 1 base respectively, with 10 bases between them. The CDR3 runs 15 residues. Per the germline V gene, CDR1 is SNHLY and CDR2 is FYNNEI. The CDR3 loop reads CASSPTRSGANVLTF. CDR3 nucleotide sequence: TGTGCCAGCAGCCCGACTCGGTCTGGGGCCAACGTCCTGACTTTC.

The rearrangement joins TRBV5-6 to TRBJ1-1, with a weak D call TRBD1 (5 bases). The CDR3 contains 18 residues. Trimming removed 4 bases from V and 1 base from J, with 23 bases in between. The germline gives CDR1 SGHDT, CDR2 YYEEEE. The CDR3 protein is CASSPSFGAGSWNTEAFF. The CDR3 DNA reads TGTGCCAGCAGCCCATCCTTCGGGGCGGGGAGTTGGAACACTGAAGCTTTCTTT.

The gene calls are TRBV20-1 and TRBJ2-5, with 11 nucleotides matching TRBD2. The CDR3 runs to 15 residues. Germline CDR1 DFQATT, CDR2 SNEGSKA (reference sequence). The trim removed 6 bases at V and 2 bases at J, leaving 8 bases unmatched. The CDR3 DNA reads TGCAGTGCGAAGGGTCCTAGCGGGAGGCAAGAGACCCAGTACTTC. This encodes CSAKGPSGRQETQYF.

The chain uses TRBV5-1 and TRBJ2-7; 9 nucleotides agree with TRBD1. The CDR3 sequence is 14 residues long. The V gene end was trimmed by 4 bases and the J gene end by 3 bases; junction bases not matched to a gene: 5. The germline CDR1 and CDR2 sequences are SGHRS and YFSETQ. The CDR3 nucleotides are TGCGCCAGCAGCGGGGGACAGGGATACTACGAGCAGTACTTC. Encoded protein: CASSGGQGYYEQYF.

V gene TRBV10-1 combines with J gene TRBJ2-5; D may be TRBD1 or TRBD2 (5 bases each). Germline V gives CDR1 WNHNN, CDR2 SYGVQD (reference sequence). Trimming cost V 6 bases and J 4 bases, with 21 bases left between them. The CDR3 extends over 16 amino acids. In DNA, the CDR3 is TGCGCCAGCAGCGCCGGAGGCAGGGCAGCAACAGAGACCCAGTACTTC. This sequence encodes CASSAGGRAATETQYF.

The chain uses TRBV4-1 and TRBJ2-5, with 9 bases lining up with TRBD2. CDR1 is MGHRA and CDR2 is YSYEKL in the germline V gene. The V and J ends lost 1 base and 2 bases, in that order; junction bases with no gene match: 2. CDR3 length: 15 residues. The CDR3 coding sequence is TGCGCCAGCAGCCAAGCGCTAGCGGGGCAAGAGACCCAGTACTTC. Encoded protein: CASSQALAGQETQYF.

CDR3 protein: CASSLGLSGEYNEQFF. CDR3 in DNA: TGTGCCAGCAGCTTAGGGTTAAGCGGGGAATACAATGAGCAGTTCTTC. This chain links TRBV11-2 with TRBJ2-1; 7 bases line up with TRBD2. Trimming removed 1 base from V and 4 bases from J; junction bases left unmatched: 7. Germline V gene lookup returns CDR1 SGHAT and CDR2 FQNNGV. The CDR3 consists of 16 residues. Looking up the rest from reference TRBV11-2 and TRBJ2-1 gives the full variable domain: EAGVAQSPRYKIIEKRQSVAFWCNPISGHATLYWYQQILGQGPKLLIQFQNNGVVDDSQLPKDRFSAERLKGVDSTLKIQPAKLEDSAVYLCASSLGLSGEYNEQFFGPGTRLTVL.

The genes are TRBV11-3 and TRBJ2-1, with D possibly TRBD1 on 6 matching bases. With 0 bases removed from V and 13 bases from J, the gap between germline ends came to 10 bases. The CDR3 is 12 amino acids. The germline gives CDR1 SGHNT, CDR2 YENEEA. CDR3 bases: TGTGCCAGCAGCTTAGAGGGGACACCCCAGTTCTTC. Its protein product is CASSLEGTPQFF.

A few counts support this clonotype. The V call is TRBV11-2, the J call TRBJ2-4, with D perhaps TRBD1 (5 bases). TRBJ2-7 matches the DNA end more closely, so the J call is doubtful. CDR1 and CDR2 from the germline V gene are SGHAT and FQNNGV. The CDR3 runs 18 residues. In DNA, the CDR3 is TGTGCCAGCAGCTTAGATCGGGTAGTTGGCAGGGTACCTATCGAGCAGTACTTC. Its translation: CASSLDRVVGRVPIEQYF.

This chain joins TRBV14 and TRBJ1-2; D is ambiguous. This CDR3 region has 15 residues. V lost 0 bases, J lost 4 bases, and 12 bases lay in between. Germline CDR1 and CDR2: SGHDN and FVKESK. CDR3 sequence reads: CASSQDQVGPYGYTF. The CDR3 DNA is TGTGCCAGCAGCCAAGATCAGGTCGGGCCCTATGGCTACACCTTC. The full variable domain, in which reference TRBV14 and TRBJ1-2 provide the parts outside the CDR3, is EAGVTQFPSHSVIEKGQTVTLRCDPISGHDNLYWYRRVMGKEIKFLLHFVKESKQDESGMPNNRFLAERTGGTYSTLKVQPAELEDSGVYFCASSQDQVGPYGYTFGSGTRLTVV.

There are many counts of this clonotype. The CDR3 DNA sequence: TGTGCCAGCAGCCAAGAGGCGAGCTCCTACGAGCAGTACTTC. Residues: CASSQEASSYEQYF. This sequence joins TRBV3-1 and TRBJ2-7; no firm D call. This CDR3 is 14 amino acids long. With 0 bases removed from V and 0 bases from J, the gap between germline ends came to 6 bases. The germline V gene encodes CDR1 LGHDT and CDR2 YNNKEL (reference sequence).

This clonotype was detected a few times. The chain carries TRBV3-1 and TRBJ2-7; D perhaps matches TRBD2 (5 bases). The CDR3 is made up of 16 amino acids. The germline CDR1 and CDR2 sequences are LGHDT and YNNKEL (reference sequence). Trimming pared 4 bases from V and 4 bases from J, leaving 20 bases between. In DNA form, the CDR3 reads TGTGCCAGCAGCCGGATGGTTTCAGCGGACCCTTACGAGCAGTACTTC. This translates into CASSRMVSADPYEQYF.

The chain carries TRBV29-1 and TRBJ2-1; D unclear. Germline V gene sequence: CDR1 SQVTM, CDR2 ANQGSEA. CDR3 length: 13 amino acids. Trimming stripped 8 bases from V and 1 base from J, with 12 bases between. For the CDR3, the DNA is TGCAGCACTACGGGTTTATCCTACAATGAGCAGTTCTTC. Its translation: CSTTGLSYNEQFF.

The rearrangement joins TRBV29-1 to TRBJ2-1, with D hard to call. V shed 6 bases and J shed 4 bases, with 10 bases lying between them. Germline values: CDR1 SQVTM, CDR2 ANQGSEA. This CDR3 has 12 residues. For the CDR3, the DNA is TGCAGCGTCGGAGTCCCTTACAATGAGCAGTTCTTC. Its protein product is CSVGVPYNEQFF.

V is TRBV20-1 and J is TRBJ2-7, with 8 bases identical to TRBD2. Trimming cost V 6 bases and J 5 bases; bases outside gene matches: 12. Germline V gene sequence: CDR1 DFQATT, CDR2 SNEGSKA (reference sequence). This CDR3 contains 14 residues. The CDR3 region is CSAQSGRGFNEQYF. CDR3 sequence (DNA): TGCAGTGCCCAGAGCGGGAGAGGATTCAACGAGCAGTACTTC.

V gene TRBV11-2 combines with J gene TRBJ1-2; possibly TRBD1 for D (6 bases). Germline V CDR1 and CDR2: SGHAT, FQNNGV. V was pared by 3 bases and J by 4 bases, with 18 bases between. CDR3 size: 16 residues. In nucleotides, the CDR3 is TGTGCCAGCAGCTTCCGGGGAGCAGGGGTTACCTATGGCTACACCTTC. It yields the protein CASSFRGAGVTYGYTF.

Many counts were recorded for this clonotype. The chain is built from TRBV4-2 and TRBJ2-2, with D uncertain. Trimming stripped 3 bases from V and 5 bases from J, with 4 bases between. This CDR3 comprises 12 residues. CDR1 is LGHNA, CDR2 YNFKEQ, per germline. The CDR3 bases are TGTGCCAGCAGCCAGGGGACCGGGGAGCTGTTTTTT. Translation: CASSQGTGELFF.

The chain recombines TRBV6-2 or TRBV6-3 with TRBJ2-3; the D is unclear. Germline CDR1 and CDR2: MNHEY and SVGEGT. The CDR3 contains 11 residues. V shed 2 bases and J shed 7 bases, with 4 bases lying between them. CDR3 sequence reads: CASSYDHTQYF. The CDR3 DNA reads TGTGCCAGCAGTTACGACCATACGCAGTATTTT.

The chain joins TRBV11-2 to TRBJ2-6, with 10 bases matching TRBD2. V shed 5 bases, J shed 1 base, and the junction held 14 bases outside the gene matches. Germline V gene lookup returns CDR1 SGHAT and CDR2 FQNNGV. The CDR3 covers 20 residues. The CDR3 protein is CASSRRHPLAGASGANVLTF. The CDR3 DNA sequence: TGTGCCAGCAGCCGTCGCCACCCTCTAGCGGGAGCGTCTGGGGCCAACGTCCTGACTTTC. Based on the CDR3 plus reference TRBV11-2 and TRBJ2-6, the full variable domain is EAGVAQSPRYKIIEKRQSVAFWCNPISGHATLYWYQQILGQGPKLLIQFQNNGVVDDSQLPKDRFSAERLKGVDSTLKIQPAKLEDSAVYLCASSRRHPLAGASGANVLTFGAGSRLTVL.

V is TRBV30 and J is TRBJ1-1; no clear D. The CDR3 sequence is 15 residues long. V lost 3 bases, J lost 0 bases, and 14 bases lay in between. Germline values: CDR1 GTSNPN, CDR2 SVGIG (reference sequence). CDR3: CAWSGPLSMNTEAFF. CDR3 nucleotides: TGTGCCTGGAGCGGACCGCTATCAATGAACACTGAAGCTTTCTTT.

This clonotype has only a few counts. The rearrangement joins TRBV15 to TRBJ2-5, with D tentatively TRBD1 (5 bases). V gave up 1 base and J gave up 2 bases, with 17 bases separating them. CDR3 length: 17 amino acids. Looked up from germline, CDR1 is LNHNV and CDR2 is YYDKDF (reference sequence). CDR3 sequence: CATSRVFGSGRQETQYF. CDR3 in DNA: TGTGCCACCAGCAGAGTTTTTGGTTCAGGGCGGCAAGAGACCCAGTACTTC.

This chain uses TRBV4-3 with TRBJ2-2; 7 bases align to TRBD2. Trimming cost V 0 bases and J 1 base; bases outside gene matches: 5. The length of the CDR3 is 17 residues. CDR1 is LGHNA and CDR2 is YSLEER in the germline V gene. CDR3 amino acids: CASSQDSGGRNTGELFF. The CDR3 nucleotides are TGCGCCAGCAGCCAAGATTCCGGGGGGAGGAACACCGGGGAGCTGTTTTTT.

This clonotype was counted a few times. The V call is TRBV5-5, the J call TRBJ1-1; D unresolved. The CDR3 loop spans 12 amino acids. The V gene lost 4 bases and the J gene lost 8 bases, with 12 bases spanning the gap. In germline, CDR1 is SGHKS, CDR2 YYEKEE (reference sequence). CDR3 residues: CASSPTSLEAFF. For the CDR3, the DNA is TGTGCCAGCAGCCCGACCTCACTAGAAGCTTTCTTT. The complete variable domain, with remaining parts taken from reference TRBV5-5 and TRBJ1-1, reads DAGVTQSPTHLIKTRGQQVTLRCSPISGHKSVSWYQQVLGQGPQFIFQYYEKEERGRGNFPDRFSARQFPNYSSELNVNALLLGDSALYLCASSPTSLEAFFGQGTRLTVV.

This clonotype was picked up a small number of times. The rearrangement uses TRBV29-1 and TRBJ1-1; 7 nucleotides agree with TRBD1. Trimming removed 7 bases from V and 5 bases from J; junction bases left unmatched: 10. Germline lookup yields CDR1 SQVTM and CDR2 ANQGSEA. The CDR3 spans 13 residues. CDR3 coding DNA: TGCAGCGCACCTAACAGGGGCGGGACTGAAGCTTTCTTT. This encodes CSAPNRGGTEAFF. The full variable domain, with the rest looked up from reference TRBV29-1 and TRBJ1-1, is SAVISQKPSRDICQRGTSLTIQCQVDSQVTMMFWYRQQPGQSLTLIATANQGSEATYESGFVIDKFPISRPNLTFSTLTVSNMSPEDSSIYLCSAPNRGGTEAFFGQGTRLTVV.